Listed here are 28 T cell receptor beta chains from one sample, sequenced in a study of shared clonotypes between healthy human individuals. Some clones are missing from TCRdb's copy, which holds only in-frame ones; the method was immunoSEQ multiplex PCR. The data show 2 million to 2.5 million clones, over 85% seen once. Sequenced: naive CD4+ T cells from PBMCs. Regarding subset: CD45RA+ positively selected. The origin of the receptors is a man aged 18 to 29 in good health. Some clones in this sample may be carry-over from other donors' samples.

This sequence joins TRBV7-9 and TRBJ1-1, with 9 bases identical to TRBD1. This CDR3 has 17 amino acids. The V segment lost 1 base and the J segment 5 bases; nucleotides outside the gene matches: 11. Germline assignment: CDR1 SEHNR and CDR2 FQNEAQ (reference sequence). The chain's CDR3 is CASSLVFWVDRGTEAFF. CDR3 in DNA: TGTGCCAGCAGCTTAGTATTTTGGGTCGACAGGGGGACTGAAGCTTTCTTT.

A note on this clone: This specimen includes other DNA sequences encoding the same CDR3. The chain carries TRBV19 and TRBJ1-5; D uncertain. The V end was cut by 3 bases, the J end by 4 bases, with 7 bases between. Germline CDR1 LNHDA, CDR2 SQIVND (reference sequence). The length of the CDR3 is 13 residues. CDR3 amino acids: CASSIRENQPQHF. The CDR3 bases are TGTGCCAGTAGTATTCGGGAGAATCAGCCCCAGCATTTT. Using reference TRBV19 and TRBJ1-5 for the parts outside the CDR3, the full variable domain is DGGITQSPKYLFRKEGQNVTLSCEQNLNHDAMYWYRQDPGQGLRLIYYSQIVNDFQKGDIAEGYSVSREKKESFPLTVTSAQKNPTAFYLCASSIRENQPQHFGDGTRLSIL.

The chain uses TRBV7-2 and TRBJ1-2; a weak D match, TRBD1 (6 bases). Trimming cost V 1 base and J 4 bases, with 16 bases left between them. CDR3 length: 16 amino acids. CDR1 is SGHTA, CDR2 FQGNSA, per germline. The CDR3, as DNA: TGTGCCAGCAGCTTAGGTGTCGCAGGGGACGCCTATGGCTACACCTTC. It codes for CASSLGVAGDAYGYTF.

The sample holds one count of this clone. J is TRBJ1-1 and V is TRBV28; no clear D. The CDR3 loop spans 13 amino acids. V was cut by 5 bases and J by 9 bases, with 16 bases left in between. Germline-derived CDR1 and CDR2 are MDHEN and SYDVKM. CDR3 residues: CASSPRTVRKAFF. The CDR3 coding sequence is TGTGCCAGCAGTCCACGGACGGTTCGAAAAGCTTTCTTT.

The rearrangement joins TRBV10-3 to TRBJ2-3, with 8 bases that match TRBD1. V gave up 5 bases and J gave up 4 bases; unmatched junction bases: 8. Germline V gene lookup returns CDR1 ENHRY and CDR2 SYGVKD. The CDR3 is 15 amino acids. CDR3 sequence reads: CAISQGARVPDTQYF. CDR3 in DNA: TGTGCCATCAGTCAGGGGGCCAGGGTCCCAGATACGCAGTATTTT.

V and J are TRBV5-1 and TRBJ2-2; D is perhaps TRBD1 (6 bases). V lost 5 bases, J lost 0 bases, and 11 bases lay in between. Germline CDR1 reads SGHRS; CDR2 reads YFSETQ. This CDR3 comprises 15 residues. CDR3 amino acids: CASSSGHSNTGELFF. CDR3 sequence (DNA): TGCGCCAGCAGTTCGGGACATTCGAACACCGGGGAGCTGTTTTTT.

This sequence joins TRBV16 and TRBJ2-1; TRBD2 matches at 7 bases. The ends lost 3 bases at V and 1 base at J; junction bases unmatched: 6. This CDR3 spans 16 amino acids. Germline V CDR1 and CDR2: KGHSY, FQNENV. CDR3 loop: CASSQKGSGSYNEQFF. The CDR3 DNA sequence: TGTGCCAGCAGCCAGAAAGGTAGCGGGTCCTACAATGAGCAGTTCTTC.

The chain couples TRBV7-9 to TRBJ2-1; TRBD1 or TRBD2 may be the D gene (5 bases each). This CDR3 is 15 amino acids long. The germline V gene encodes CDR1 SEHNR and CDR2 FQNEAQ (reference sequence). Trimming took off 5 bases at V and 9 bases at J, with 20 bases between the two ends. CDR3 protein: CASSLRDPRKAEQFF. Here the CDR3 DNA reads TGTGCCAGCAGCCTCCGGGACCCCAGGAAGGCTGAGCAGTTCTTC.

In the case of this clone: In the same sample, other DNA sequences code for this CDR3. This chain uses TRBV5-4 with TRBJ1-1; D call uncertain. Trimming shortened V by 4 bases and J by 5 bases, and 15 bases separated the two germline ends. The germline V gene encodes CDR1 SGHNT and CDR2 YYREEE (reference sequence). The CDR3 runs to 14 residues. As DNA, the CDR3 is TGTGCCAGCAGCCTCCAAGGTGCTTATACTGAAGCTTTCTTT. This codes for CASSLQGAYTEAFF. The complete variable domain, with remaining parts taken from reference TRBV5-4 and TRBJ1-1, reads ETGVTQSPTHLIKTRGQQVTLRCSSQSGHNTVSWYQQALGQGPQFIFQYYREEENGRGNFPPRFSGLQFPNYSSELNVNALELDDSALYLCASSLQGAYTEAFFGQGTRLTVV.

V gene TRBV5-1 combines with J gene TRBJ1-1, with D hard to call. The CDR3 has 16 amino acids. Germline loops: CDR1 SGHRS, CDR2 YFSETQ. Trimming took off 1 base at V and 1 base at J, with 14 bases between the two ends. The DNA for the CDR3 is TGCGCCAGCAGCTTGTATGTCGGCCCGACGAACACTGAAGCTTTCTTT. Translating gives CASSLYVGPTNTEAFF.

The genes are TRBV19 and TRBJ1-2; 8 positions agree with TRBD1. The V gene end was trimmed by 6 bases and the J gene end by 6 bases; junction bases not matched to a gene: 9. The germline V gene has CDR1 LNHDA and CDR2 SQIVND (reference sequence). This CDR3 has 14 amino acids. CDR3 sequence: CASSRIGDRHGYTF. In DNA, the CDR3 is TGTGCCAGTAGCCGAATCGGGGACAGGCATGGCTACACCTTC.

For the CDR3, the DNA is TGTGCCAGCAGCTCCGGGACACCCGCCTACGAGCAGTACTTC. This codes for CASSSGTPAYEQYF. This rearrangement joins TRBV6-6 to TRBJ2-7; perhaps TRBD1 as D (6 bases). The CDR3 extends over 14 amino acids. V lost 6 bases to trimming and J lost 2 bases, with 14 bases between them. Germline V gives CDR1 MNHNY, CDR2 SVGAGI (reference sequence).

The chain joins TRBV15 to TRBJ1-1; D is perhaps TRBD1 (5 bases). CDR3 length: 15 residues. V was clipped by 0 bases and J by 1 base, with 9 bases between them. Germline assignment: CDR1 LNHNV and CDR2 YYDKDF (reference sequence). The CDR3 nucleotides read TGTGCCACCAGCAGAGATAGCAGGGCGAACACTGAAGCTTTCTTT. It encodes CATSRDSRANTEAFF.

The rearrangement joins TRBV7-2 to TRBJ2-5; 10 nucleotides align to TRBD2. V shed 3 bases, J shed 7 bases, and the junction held 8 bases outside the gene matches. Germline V gene lookup returns CDR1 SGHTA and CDR2 FQGNSA. The CDR3 has 15 residues. CDR3 in DNA: TGTGCCAGCAGCTTGTCTAGCGGGAGAGGGGGGACCCAGTACTTC. It translates to CASSLSSGRGGTQYF.

As for this clone: The sample has other DNA sequences that encode this CDR3 too. The chain couples TRBV28 to TRBJ2-3, with TRBD2 matching 10 bases. Germline V gene data show CDR1 as MDHEN and CDR2 as SYDVKM. The V segment lost 4 bases and the J segment 1 base; nucleotides outside the gene matches: 2. The CDR3 consists of 15 residues. The CDR3 loop reads CASSSLAGGTDTQYF. The CDR3 region has the DNA TGTGCCAGCAGTTCCCTAGCGGGAGGCACAGATACGCAGTATTTT.

With respect to this clone: The same CDR3 arises from other DNA sequences in this sample as well. The chain recombines TRBV5-1 with TRBJ2-1; D is undetermined. The germline CDR1 and CDR2 sequences are SGHRS and YFSETQ. The V gene lost 0 bases and the J gene lost 1 base, with 8 bases spanning the gap. The CDR3 is made up of 15 amino acids. The CDR3 DNA follows: TGCGCCAGCAGCTTGGGCACGCAGTCCTACAATGAGCAGTTCTTC. This encodes CASSLGTQSYNEQFF.

The rearrangement uses TRBV29-1 and TRBJ2-3; D is tentatively TRBD1 or TRBD2 (5 bases each). This CDR3 comprises 15 residues. Germline CDR1 SQVTM, CDR2 ANQGSEA. V lost 6 bases, J lost 0 bases, and 16 bases lay in between. The CDR3 here is CSVHGTAASTDTQYF. Here the CDR3 DNA reads TGCAGCGTGCATGGGACGGCGGCTAGCACAGATACGCAGTATTTT.

The sample holds one count of this clone. The V gene is TRBV18, the J gene TRBJ2-5; 8 bases fit TRBD2. This CDR3 comprises 15 residues. Germline CDR1 KGHSH, CDR2 LQKENI. V trimming: 3 bases; J trimming: 7 bases; junction bases outside the gene matches: 10. This chain's CDR3 is CASSPLDTLAGTQYF. CDR3 nucleotide sequence: TGTGCCAGCTCACCTCTGGACACCCTAGCGGGGACCCAGTACTTC.

The chain couples TRBV4-2 to TRBJ2-3; 8 bases align to TRBD2. The length of the CDR3 is 17 residues. The J segment lost 0 bases and the V segment lost 4 bases, leaving 9 bases of the junction unmatched. CDR1 and CDR2 (germline): LGHNA, YNFKEQ. CDR3 nucleotide sequence: TGTGCCAGCAGCCCCCAGGAGGCTAGCGGGAGCACAGATACGCAGTATTTT. Protein: CASSPQEASGSTDTQYF.

This chain links TRBV18 with TRBJ2-5; unclear D gene. V was shortened by 3 bases and J by 0 bases, with 17 bases between the two germline ends. Germline V gene sequence: CDR1 KGHSH, CDR2 LQKENI. The CDR3 extends over 17 amino acids. The CDR3 DNA reads TGTGCCAGCTCACCCACCGTGTTGTTCATCCACCAAGAGACCCAGTACTTC. Translating it yields CASSPTVLFIHQETQYF.

V and J are TRBV5-1 and TRBJ2-1; D unclear. The V gene's germline CDR1 is SGHRS and CDR2 YFSETQ. The CDR3 length is 14 residues. Trimming shortened V by 0 bases and J by 5 bases, and 9 bases separated the two germline ends. CDR3 nucleotide sequence: TGCGCCAGCAGCTTGGGTTCCATTGACAATGAGCAGTTCTTC. Protein product: CASSLGSIDNEQFF.

The V gene is TRBV7-2, the J gene TRBJ2-7, with D possibly called TRBD1 or TRBD2 (6 bases each). The CDR3 has 16 amino acids. Germline CDR1 reads SGHTA; CDR2 reads FQGNSA. Trimming cost V 4 bases and J 6 bases, with 22 bases left between them. The CDR3 DNA reads TGTGCCAGCAGCTCGAGTGGGCTAGCGCTAGGGGGCGAGCAGTACTTC. Protein sequence: CASSSSGLALGGEQYF.

The chain carries TRBV7-2 and TRBJ1-2, with 7 bases lining up with TRBD1. With 2 bases clipped from V and 4 bases from J, the junction kept 1 base outside the gene matches. The CDR3 runs to 13 residues. Looked up from germline, CDR1 is SGHTA and CDR2 is FQGNSA. Here the CDR3 reads CASSLRDSYGYTF. The CDR3 DNA is TGTGCCAGCAGCTTACGGGACAGCTATGGCTACACCTTC.

The chain is built from TRBV5-1 and TRBJ2-3; tentative D call: TRBD2 (6 bases). The ends were cut back, 0 bases at V and 4 bases at J, with 12 bases in the middle. The CDR3 is 15 residues long. Germline CDR1 is SGHRS and CDR2 is YFSETQ. CDR3 protein: CASSLASGLADTQYF. Written as DNA, the CDR3 is TGCGCCAGCAGCTTGGCCAGCGGGTTGGCAGATACGCAGTATTTT.

The rearrangement joins TRBV29-1 to TRBJ2-6; possibly TRBD2 for D (5 bases). Per germline, CDR1 SQVTM and CDR2 ANQGSEA. The CDR3 has 16 amino acids. V was trimmed by 4 bases and J by 0 bases, leaving 13 bases between them. CDR3 nucleotides: TGCAGCGTTGCTCAGGACTTAATCTCTGGGGCCAACGTCCTGACTTTC. Translating gives CSVAQDLISGANVLTF.

The J gene is TRBJ2-6, the V gene TRBV27, with TRBD1 matching 7 bases. The germline V gene encodes CDR1 MNHEY and CDR2 SMNVEV (reference sequence). The CDR3 totals 23 residues. Trimming cost V 8 bases and J 0 bases; bases outside gene matches: 28. This CDR3 is CASGSYYFGTEEPWSSGANVLTF. The CDR3 DNA sequence: TGTGCCAGCGGGTCGTATTATTTTGGGACAGAAGAACCTTGGAGCTCTGGGGCCAACGTCCTGACTTTC.

The rearrangement links TRBV7-3 to TRBJ2-2; D perhaps matches TRBD2 (5 bases). With 0 bases removed from V and 5 bases from J, the gap between germline ends came to 13 bases. Germline CDR1 and CDR2: SGHTA and FQGTGA. CDR3 length: 16 residues. CDR3 region: CASSLTDSGITGELFF. DNA for the CDR3: TGTGCCAGCAGCTTAACGGACTCTGGGATTACCGGGGAGCTGTTTTTT.

A word on this clone: Other DNA variants within this sample encode the same CDR3. The genes are TRBV2 and TRBJ2-7, with 8 bases aligning to TRBD1. CDR3 size: 14 residues. The V segment lost 5 bases and the J segment 4 bases; nucleotides outside the gene matches: 7. Germline assignment: CDR1 SNHLY and CDR2 FYNNEI. The CDR3 sequence: CASSSQGALYEQYF. CDR3 nucleotide sequence: TGTGCCAGCAGTAGTCAGGGGGCGTTGTACGAGCAGTACTTC.